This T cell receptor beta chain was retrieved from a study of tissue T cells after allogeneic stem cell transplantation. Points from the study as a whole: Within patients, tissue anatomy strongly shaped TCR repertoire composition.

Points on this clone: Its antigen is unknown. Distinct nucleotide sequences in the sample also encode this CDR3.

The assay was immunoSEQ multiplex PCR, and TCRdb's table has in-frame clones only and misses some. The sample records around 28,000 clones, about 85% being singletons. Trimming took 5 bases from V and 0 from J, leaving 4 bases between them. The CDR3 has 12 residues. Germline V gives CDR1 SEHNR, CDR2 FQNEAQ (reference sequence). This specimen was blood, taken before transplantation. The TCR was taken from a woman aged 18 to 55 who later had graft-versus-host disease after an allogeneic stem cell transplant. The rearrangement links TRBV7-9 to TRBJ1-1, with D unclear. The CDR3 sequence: CASSLMNTEAFF. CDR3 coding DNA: TGTGCCAGCAGCCTCATGAACACTGAAGCTTTCTTT.